This T cell receptor (beta chain) was sequenced for a study of blood T cells in healthy people across ages. Overall study context: Roughly one uniquely barcoded beta molecule per two T cells was captured.

Through a sample-barcoded 5' primer and a J-beta primer mix, a second PCR was run for roughly 7 to 11 cycles. TCRdb ran MiXCR on the 5' RACE reads and lists one entry per CDR3 protein. The repertoire includes 450,000 to 600,000 distinct CDR3 sequences, 25% to 35% of them detected once, and approximately 4% sits in the top ten. Each donor was a healthy Caucasian individual from Russia, aged roughly 6 to 90. Concerning this clonotype: Antigen specificity is unknown.

Study outcomes and limitations: Diversity of TCR beta correlated strongly with naive T cell percentage. The recorded TCR beta diversity per million T cells decreased in a roughly linear manner with age.

The same sample was also used in a study of T cells of mothers and their children.

Sequencing was carried out using blood. The sequence derives from a boy aged 2 to 10 in good health.

CDR3 sequence: CASSGSRNIGEKLFF. The CDR3 bases are TGTGCCAGCTCAGGAAGCAGGAATATTGGTGAAAAACTGTTTTTT. The chain joins TRBV18 to TRBJ1-4; D is unresolved. The CDR3 covers 15 residues. Trimming stripped 5 bases from V and 7 bases from J, with 17 bases between. Germline V CDR1 and CDR2: KGHSH, LQKENI.